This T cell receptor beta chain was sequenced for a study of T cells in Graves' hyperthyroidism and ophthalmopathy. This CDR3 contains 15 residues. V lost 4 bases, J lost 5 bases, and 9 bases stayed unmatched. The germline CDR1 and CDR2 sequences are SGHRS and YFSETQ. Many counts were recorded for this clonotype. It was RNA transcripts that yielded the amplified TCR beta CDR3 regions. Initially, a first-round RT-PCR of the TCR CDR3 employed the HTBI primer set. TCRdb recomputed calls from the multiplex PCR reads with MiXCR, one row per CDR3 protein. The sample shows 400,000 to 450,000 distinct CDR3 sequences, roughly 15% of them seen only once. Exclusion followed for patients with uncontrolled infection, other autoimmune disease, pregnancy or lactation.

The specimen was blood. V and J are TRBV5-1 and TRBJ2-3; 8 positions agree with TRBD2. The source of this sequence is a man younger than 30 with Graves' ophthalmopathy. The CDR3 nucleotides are TGCGCCAGCAGCCAGCGGCGGGAGGCTATAGATACGCAGTATTTT. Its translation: CASSQRREAIDTQYF.